A selection of T cell receptor beta chains follows, all from one sample in a study of identical twins. MiXCR was run by TCRdb on the 5' RACE reads, yielding one entry per CDR3 protein. The sample lists some 690,000 distinct CDR3 sequences; roughly 20% were seen once. These same data were also listed under a study on T cells expressing NK-cell markers.

What was sequenced was PBMCs. Source of these receptors: a young woman in good health. Each CDR3 is given with its conserved first and last residue. A D gene is named only where the DNA matches it firmly. Not every row has a clone size; where given, it reads once, few, many or a size class.

clone size: -
CDR3 length: 13
D gene: -
V gene: TRBV14
J gene: TRBJ2-7
CDR3 DNA: TGTGCCAGCAGCCAGAACAGGGACTACGAGCAGTACTTC
CDR3 protein: CASSQNRDYEQYF

clone size: many
CDR3 length: 17
D gene: TRBD2
V gene: TRBV11-2
J gene: TRBJ2-3
CDR3 DNA: TGTGCCAGCAGCTCCCACCTCCTAGCGGGAGCAAGAGATACGCAGTATTTT
CDR3 protein: CASSSHLLAGARDTQYF

clone size: many
CDR3 length: 13
D gene: -
V gene: TRBV7-7
J gene: TRBJ1-1
CDR3 DNA: TGTGCCAGCAGCTCCGACCCGAACACTGAAGCTTTCTTT
CDR3 protein: CASSSDPNTEAFF

clone size: few
CDR3 length: 15
D gene: -
V gene: TRBV6-5
J gene: TRBJ2-3
CDR3 DNA: TGTGCCAGCAGTTGGGAGGGGGCGAGGACAGATACGCAGTATTTT
CDR3 protein: CASSWEGARTDTQYF

clone size: -
CDR3 length: 16
D gene: -
V gene: TRBV9
J gene: TRBJ2-5
CDR3 DNA: TGTGCCAGCAGCGTTCGCGACGGGAGACTCCAAGAGACCCAGTACTTC
CDR3 protein: CASSVRDGRLQETQYF

clone size: -
CDR3 length: 16
D gene: -
V gene: TRBV12-3/TRBV12-4
J gene: TRBJ2-5
CDR3 DNA: TGTGCCAGCAGTTTTTTTACGTCGACTGACCAAGAGACCCAGTACTTC
CDR3 protein: CASSFFTSTDQETQYF

clone size: many
CDR3 length: 12
D gene: -
V gene: TRBV20-1
J gene: TRBJ2-3
CDR3 DNA: TGCAGTGCTAGAGATCTAACGGGCTCGCAGTATTTT
CDR3 protein: CSARDLTGSQYF

clone size: many
CDR3 length: 11
D gene: -
V gene: TRBV20-1
J gene: TRBJ2-7
CDR3 DNA: TGCAGTGCTAGATGGCTAGACGAGCAGTACTTC
CDR3 protein: CSARWLDEQYF

clone size: few
CDR3 length: 15
D gene: -
V gene: TRBV9
J gene: TRBJ2-5
CDR3 DNA: TGTGCCAGCAGCGTAAGTCCAGGCATCCAAGAGACCCAGTACTTC
CDR3 protein: CASSVSPGIQETQYF

clone size: -
CDR3 length: 14
D gene: -
V gene: TRBV4-3
J gene: TRBJ1-1
CDR3 DNA: TGCGCCAGCAGCCAAGATTCGGGGTACACTGAAGCTTTCTTT
CDR3 protein: CASSQDSGYTEAFF

clone size: -
CDR3 length: 16
D gene: TRBD2
V gene: TRBV5-1
J gene: TRBJ2-1
CDR3 DNA: TGCGCCAGCAGCTTGATAGCGGGAGGGCCGGTCAATGAGCAGTTCTTC
CDR3 protein: CASSLIAGGPVNEQFF

clone size: -
CDR3 length: 12
D gene: -
V gene: TRBV12-3/TRBV12-4
J gene: TRBJ1-2
CDR3 DNA: TGTGCCAGCAGCCCCCTGACAGTTGGCTACACCTTC
CDR3 protein: CASSPLTVGYTF

clone size: few
CDR3 length: 13
D gene: -
V gene: TRBV20-1
J gene: TRBJ1-6
CDR3 DNA: TGCAGTGCAAAAGGGCGCCTAGGGTCACCCCTCCACTTT
CDR3 protein: CSAKGRLGSPLHF

clone size: -
CDR3 length: 14
D gene: -
V gene: TRBV4-2
J gene: TRBJ2-2
CDR3 DNA: TGTGCCAGCAGCCAAACACGGAACACCGGGGAGCTGTTTTTT
CDR3 protein: CASSQTRNTGELFF

clone size: many
CDR3 length: 13
D gene: -
V gene: TRBV7-2
J gene: TRBJ1-5
CDR3 DNA: TGTGCCAGCAGCGAAAGGGGATATCAGCCCCAGCATTTT
CDR3 protein: CASSERGYQPQHF

clone size: few
CDR3 length: 16
D gene: -
V gene: TRBV6-1
J gene: TRBJ1-2
CDR3 DNA: TGTGCCAGCAGTCCAAATTATAAACAGGGTAACCATGGCTACACCTTC
CDR3 protein: CASSPNYKQGNHGYTF

clone size: -
CDR3 length: 19
D gene: TRBD2
V gene: TRBV4-2
J gene: TRBJ2-3
CDR3 DNA: TGTGCCAGCAGCCAGGGCGTCTGGTCGCGGCGGGGGAGTACAGATACGCAGTATTTT
CDR3 protein: CASSQGVWSRRGSTDTQYF

clone size: few
CDR3 length: 13
D gene: TRBD2
V gene: TRBV20-1
J gene: TRBJ2-1
CDR3 DNA: TGCAGTGCCCGCGGGAGTATTCGCGATGAGCAGTTCTTC
CDR3 protein: CSARGSIRDEQFF

clone size: -
CDR3 length: 14
D gene: TRBD2
V gene: TRBV20-1
J gene: TRBJ2-2
CDR3 DNA: TGCAGTGCACCGGGACTAGCGAACACCGGGGAGCTGTTTTTT
CDR3 protein: CSAPGLANTGELFF

clone size: -
CDR3 length: 19
D gene: -
V gene: TRBV6-5
J gene: TRBJ2-2
CDR3 DNA: TGTGCCAGCAGTTCTATGATCCCCCAGGGACGTAGCTGGACCGGGGAGCTGTTTTTT
CDR3 protein: CASSSMIPQGRSWTGELFF

clone size: -
CDR3 length: 14
D gene: -
V gene: TRBV12-3/TRBV12-4
J gene: TRBJ2-5
CDR3 DNA: TGTGCCAGCAGCCCGGGTGAGTGGGCGGAGACCCAGTACTTC
CDR3 protein: CASSPGEWAETQYF

clone size: -
CDR3 length: 15
D gene: -
V gene: TRBV19
J gene: TRBJ1-2
CDR3 DNA: TGTGCCAGTAGTATGGGGAACTCTCTGACCTATGGCTACACCTTC
CDR3 protein: CASSMGNSLTYGYTF

clone size: few
CDR3 length: 16
D gene: -
V gene: TRBV2
J gene: TRBJ2-6
CDR3 DNA: TGTGCCAGCAGTGGTCAGAAGAGCTCTGGGGCCAACGTCCTGACTTTC
CDR3 protein: CASSGQKSSGANVLTF

clone size: -
CDR3 length: 14
D gene: -
V gene: TRBV9
J gene: TRBJ2-5
CDR3 DNA: TGTGCCAGCAGCGTAGACGGGGGTTTAGAGACCCAGTACTTC
CDR3 protein: CASSVDGGLETQYF

clone size: few
CDR3 length: 12
D gene: -
V gene: TRBV2
J gene: TRBJ1-2
CDR3 DNA: TGTGCCAGTTCCGTTAATAGGGATGGCTACACCTTC
CDR3 protein: CASSVNRDGYTF

clone size: -
CDR3 length: 15
D gene: TRBD2
V gene: TRBV12-3/TRBV12-4
J gene: TRBJ2-5
CDR3 DNA: TGTGCCAGCAGTTCGGGACTAGCGGGAACGGAGACCCAGTACTTC
CDR3 protein: CASSSGLAGTETQYF

clone size: many
CDR3 length: 13
D gene: -
V gene: TRBV3-1
J gene: TRBJ1-5
CDR3 DNA: TGTGCCAGCAGTCCCCTGGCCGATCAGCCCCAGCATTTT
CDR3 protein: CASSPLADQPQHF

clone size: few
CDR3 length: 13
D gene: TRBD1
V gene: TRBV12-3/TRBV12-4
J gene: TRBJ1-5
CDR3 DNA: TGTGCCAGCAGGGGGACAGGGGGCCAGCCCCAGCATTTT
CDR3 protein: CASRGTGGQPQHF